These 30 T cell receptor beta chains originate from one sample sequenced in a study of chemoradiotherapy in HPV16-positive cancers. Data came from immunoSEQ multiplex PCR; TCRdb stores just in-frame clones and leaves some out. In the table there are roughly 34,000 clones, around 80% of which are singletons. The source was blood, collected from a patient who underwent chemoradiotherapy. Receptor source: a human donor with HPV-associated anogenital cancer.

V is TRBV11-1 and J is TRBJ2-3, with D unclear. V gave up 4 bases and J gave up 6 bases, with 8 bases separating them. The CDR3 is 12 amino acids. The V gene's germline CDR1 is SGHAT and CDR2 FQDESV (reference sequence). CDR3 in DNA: TGTGCCAGCAGCTCCGAGTTGGATACGCAGTATTTT. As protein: CASSSELDTQYF.

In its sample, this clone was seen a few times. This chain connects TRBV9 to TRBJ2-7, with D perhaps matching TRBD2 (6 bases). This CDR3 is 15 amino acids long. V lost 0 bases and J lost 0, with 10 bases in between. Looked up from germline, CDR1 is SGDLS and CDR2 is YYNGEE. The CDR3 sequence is CASSVGGEPSYEQYF. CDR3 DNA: TGTGCCAGCAGCGTAGGGGGGGAGCCCTCCTACGAGCAGTACTTC.

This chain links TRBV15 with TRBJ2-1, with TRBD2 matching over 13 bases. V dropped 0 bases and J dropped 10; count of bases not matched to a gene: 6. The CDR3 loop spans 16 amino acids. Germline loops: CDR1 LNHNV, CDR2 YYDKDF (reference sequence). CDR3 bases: TGTGCCACCAGCAGAGATCCCGGACTAGCGGGGGTGGAGCAGTTCTTC. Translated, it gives CATSRDPGLAGVEQFF.

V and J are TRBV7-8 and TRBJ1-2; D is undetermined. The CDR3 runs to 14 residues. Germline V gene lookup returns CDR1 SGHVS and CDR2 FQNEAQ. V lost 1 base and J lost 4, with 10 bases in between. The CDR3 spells CASSLDSGLYGYTF. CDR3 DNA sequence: TGTGCCAGCAGCTTAGATTCCGGACTCTATGGCTACACCTTC.

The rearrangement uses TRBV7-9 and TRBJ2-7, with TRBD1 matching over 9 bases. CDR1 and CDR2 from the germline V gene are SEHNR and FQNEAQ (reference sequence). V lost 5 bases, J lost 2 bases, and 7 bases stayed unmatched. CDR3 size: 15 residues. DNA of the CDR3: TGTGCCAGCAGCGGCCGGGACAGGGTCCCCTACGAGCAGTACTTC. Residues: CASSGRDRVPYEQYF.

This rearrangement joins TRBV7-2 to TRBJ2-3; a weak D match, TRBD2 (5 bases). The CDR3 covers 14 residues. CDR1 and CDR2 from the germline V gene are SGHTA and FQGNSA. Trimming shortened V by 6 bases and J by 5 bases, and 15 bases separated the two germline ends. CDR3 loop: CASRPGVVQDTQYF. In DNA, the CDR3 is TGTGCCAGCAGGCCCGGGGTGGTTCAAGATACGCAGTATTTT. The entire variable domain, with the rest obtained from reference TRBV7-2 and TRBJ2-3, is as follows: GAGVSQSPSNKVTEKGKDVELRCDPISGHTALYWYRQSLGQGLEFLIYFQGNSAPDKSGLPSDRFSAERTGGSVSTLTIQRTQQEDSAVYLCASRPGVVQDTQYFGPGTRLTVL.

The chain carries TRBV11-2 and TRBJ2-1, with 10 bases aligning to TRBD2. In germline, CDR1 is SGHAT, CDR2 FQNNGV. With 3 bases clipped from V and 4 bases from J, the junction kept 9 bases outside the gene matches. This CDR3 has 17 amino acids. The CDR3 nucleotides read TGTGCCAGCAGCTTGGGCACCGGGACTAGCGTGTACAATGAGCAGTTCTTC. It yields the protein CASSLGTGTSVYNEQFF. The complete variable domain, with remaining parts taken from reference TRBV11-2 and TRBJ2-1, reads EAGVAQSPRYKIIEKRQSVAFWCNPISGHATLYWYQQILGQGPKLLIQFQNNGVVDDSQLPKDRFSAERLKGVDSTLKIQPAKLEDSAVYLCASSLGTGTSVYNEQFFGPGTRLTVL.

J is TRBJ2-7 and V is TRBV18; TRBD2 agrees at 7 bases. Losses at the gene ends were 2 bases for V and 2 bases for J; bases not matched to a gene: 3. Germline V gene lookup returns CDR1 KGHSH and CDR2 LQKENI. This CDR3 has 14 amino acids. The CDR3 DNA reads TGTGCCAGCTCACCAGAGAGCGGGACCTACGAGCAGTACTTC. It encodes CASSPESGTYEQYF. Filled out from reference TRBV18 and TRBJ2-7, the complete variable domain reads NAGVMQNPRHLVRRRGQEARLRCSPMKGHSHVYWYRQLPEEGLKFMVYLQKENIIDESGMPKERFSAEFPKEGPSILRIQQVVRGDSAAYFCASSPESGTYEQYFGPGTRLTVT.

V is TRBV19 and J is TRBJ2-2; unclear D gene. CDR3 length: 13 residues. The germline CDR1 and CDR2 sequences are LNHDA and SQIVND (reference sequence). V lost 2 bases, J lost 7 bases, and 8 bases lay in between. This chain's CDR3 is CASSIIEVGELFF. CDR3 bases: TGTGCCAGTAGTATAATTGAGGTCGGGGAGCTGTTTTTT.

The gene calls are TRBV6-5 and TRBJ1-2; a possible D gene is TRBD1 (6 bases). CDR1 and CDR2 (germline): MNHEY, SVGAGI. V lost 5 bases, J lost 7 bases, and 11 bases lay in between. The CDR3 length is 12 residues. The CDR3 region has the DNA TGTGCCAGCAGTGGGGGGCTGGGTGGCTACACCTTC. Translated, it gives CASSGGLGGYTF.

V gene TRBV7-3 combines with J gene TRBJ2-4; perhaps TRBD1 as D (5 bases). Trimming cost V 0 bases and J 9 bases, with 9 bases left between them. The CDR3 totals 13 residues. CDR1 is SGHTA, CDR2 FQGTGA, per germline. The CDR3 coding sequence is TGTGCCAGCAGCTTAACAGGGGTGACCATTCAGTACTTC. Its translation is CASSLTGVTIQYF.

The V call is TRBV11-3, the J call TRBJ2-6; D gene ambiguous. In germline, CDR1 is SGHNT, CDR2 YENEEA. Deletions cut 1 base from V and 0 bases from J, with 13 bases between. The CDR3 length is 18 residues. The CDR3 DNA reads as TGTGCCAGCAGCTTAGCCTCCCGGACCCTCTCTGGGGCCAACGTCCTGACTTTC. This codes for CASSLASRTLSGANVLTF.

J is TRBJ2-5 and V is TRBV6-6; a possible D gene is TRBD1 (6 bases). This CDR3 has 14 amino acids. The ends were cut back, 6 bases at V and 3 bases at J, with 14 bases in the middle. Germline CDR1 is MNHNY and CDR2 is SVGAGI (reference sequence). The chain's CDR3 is CASRRTGSEETQYF. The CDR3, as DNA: TGTGCCAGCAGACGCACAGGGTCGGAAGAGACCCAGTACTTC.

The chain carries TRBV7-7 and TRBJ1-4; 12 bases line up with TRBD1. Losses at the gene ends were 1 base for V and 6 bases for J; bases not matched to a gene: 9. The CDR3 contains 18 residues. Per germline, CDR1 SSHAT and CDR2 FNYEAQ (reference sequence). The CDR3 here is CASSLGAGQGARDEKLFF. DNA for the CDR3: TGTGCCAGCAGCTTAGGGGCGGGACAGGGGGCGAGGGATGAAAAACTGTTTTTT.

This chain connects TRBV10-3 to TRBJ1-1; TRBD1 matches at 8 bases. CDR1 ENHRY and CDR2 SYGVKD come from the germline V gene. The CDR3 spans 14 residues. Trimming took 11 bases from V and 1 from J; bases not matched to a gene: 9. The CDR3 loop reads CASQTGGRNTEAFF. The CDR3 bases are TGTGCCTCACAAACAGGGGGGAGGAACACTGAAGCTTTCTTT.

The CDR3 DNA reads as TGTGCCAGCAGCCCGTGGGGCTCTAGCGGGGGGCCAGATACGCAGTATTTT. Residues: CASSPWGSSGGPDTQYF. This chain links TRBV7-2 with TRBJ2-3, with 11 positions matching TRBD2. The germline gives CDR1 SGHTA, CDR2 FQGNSA. The CDR3 has 17 residues. V shed 5 bases and J 4 bases; nucleotides not matched to a gene: 11.

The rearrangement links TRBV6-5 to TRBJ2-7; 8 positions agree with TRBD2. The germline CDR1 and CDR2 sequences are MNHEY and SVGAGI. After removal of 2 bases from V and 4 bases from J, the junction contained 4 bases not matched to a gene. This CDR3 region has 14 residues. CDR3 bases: TGTGCCAGCAGTTACGAGCGGGGGACGTACGAGCAGTACTTC. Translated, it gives CASSYERGTYEQYF.

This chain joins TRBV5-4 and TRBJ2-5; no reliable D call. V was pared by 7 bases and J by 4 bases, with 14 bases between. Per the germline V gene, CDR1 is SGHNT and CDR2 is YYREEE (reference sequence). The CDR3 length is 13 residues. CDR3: CASRKGNGETQYF. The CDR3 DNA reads TGTGCCAGCCGCAAGGGAAATGGAGAGACCCAGTACTTC.

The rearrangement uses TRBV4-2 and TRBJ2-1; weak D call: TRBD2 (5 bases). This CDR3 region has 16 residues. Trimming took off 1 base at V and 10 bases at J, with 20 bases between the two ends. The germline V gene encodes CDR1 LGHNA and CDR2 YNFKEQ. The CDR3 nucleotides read TGTGCCAGCAGCCAAGGTTCGGTGAGGGATTTCAGGGAGCAGTTCTTC. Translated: CASSQGSVRDFREQFF.

CDR3 nucleotide sequence: TGTGCCAGCAGTGAGACCAGGGTTGCATCACCCCTCCACTTT. Protein: CASSETRVASPLHF. V and J are TRBV6-1 and TRBJ1-6; D may be TRBD1 (5 bases). The germline V gene has CDR1 MNHNS and CDR2 SASEGT. The CDR3 runs to 14 residues. V lost 3 bases to trimming and J lost 10 bases, with 13 bases between them.

CDR3 amino acids: CASSLEGTRTDTQYF. DNA of the CDR3: TGCGCCAGCAGCTTGGAAGGAACACGCACAGATACGCAGTATTTT. The V and J genes are TRBV5-1 and TRBJ2-3; no reliable D call. The V and J ends lost 0 bases and 1 base respectively, with 9 bases between them. Per germline, CDR1 SGHRS and CDR2 YFSETQ. CDR3 length: 15 residues.

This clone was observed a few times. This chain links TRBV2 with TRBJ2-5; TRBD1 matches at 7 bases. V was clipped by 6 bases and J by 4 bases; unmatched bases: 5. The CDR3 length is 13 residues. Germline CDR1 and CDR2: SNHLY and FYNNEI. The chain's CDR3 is CASRTGYLETQYF. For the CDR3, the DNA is TGTGCCAGCAGGACAGGGTATCTAGAGACCCAGTACTTC.

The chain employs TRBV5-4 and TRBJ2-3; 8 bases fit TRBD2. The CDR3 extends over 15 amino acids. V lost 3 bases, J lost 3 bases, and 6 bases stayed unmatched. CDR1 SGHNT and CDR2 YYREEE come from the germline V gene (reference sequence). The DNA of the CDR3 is TGTGCCAGCAGCTCGGGAGGGGGGCGGACAGATACGCAGTATTTT. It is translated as CASSSGGGRTDTQYF.

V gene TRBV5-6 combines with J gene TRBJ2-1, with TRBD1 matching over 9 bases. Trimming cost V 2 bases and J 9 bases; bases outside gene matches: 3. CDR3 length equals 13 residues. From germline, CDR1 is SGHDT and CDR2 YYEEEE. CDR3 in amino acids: CASSLQGAGEQFF. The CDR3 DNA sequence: TGTGCCAGCAGCTTACAGGGGGCCGGTGAGCAGTTCTTC.

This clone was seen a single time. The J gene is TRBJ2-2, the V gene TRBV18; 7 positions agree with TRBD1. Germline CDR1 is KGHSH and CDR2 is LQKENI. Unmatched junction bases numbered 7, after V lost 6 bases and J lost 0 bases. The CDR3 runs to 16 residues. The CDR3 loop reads CASSPRQGPNTGELFF. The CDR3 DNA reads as TGTGCCAGCTCGCCTAGACAGGGCCCGAACACCGGGGAGCTGTTTTTT.

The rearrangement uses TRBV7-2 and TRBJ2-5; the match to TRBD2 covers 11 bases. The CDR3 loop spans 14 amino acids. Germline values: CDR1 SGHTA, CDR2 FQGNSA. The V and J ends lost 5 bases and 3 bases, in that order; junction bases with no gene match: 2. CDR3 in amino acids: CASSKGLAEETQYF. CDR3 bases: TGTGCCAGCAGCAAGGGACTAGCGGAAGAGACCCAGTACTTC.

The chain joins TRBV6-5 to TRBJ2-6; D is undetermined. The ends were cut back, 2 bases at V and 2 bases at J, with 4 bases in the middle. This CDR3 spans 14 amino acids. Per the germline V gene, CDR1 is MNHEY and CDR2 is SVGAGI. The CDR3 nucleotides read TGTGCCAGCAGTTACGGACCTGGGGCCAACGTCCTGACTTTC. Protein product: CASSYGPGANVLTF.

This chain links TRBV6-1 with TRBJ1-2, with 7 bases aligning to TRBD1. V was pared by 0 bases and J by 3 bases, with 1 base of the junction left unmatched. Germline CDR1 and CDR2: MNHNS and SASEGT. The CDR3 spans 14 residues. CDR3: CASSEAGTDYGYTF. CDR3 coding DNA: TGTGCCAGCAGTGAAGCCGGGACAGACTATGGCTACACCTTC.

The CDR3 nucleotides read TGTGCCAGCAGTCCCCCTAGCGGGGCGCAGTTCTTC. Translating it yields CASSPPSGAQFF. This chain links TRBV6-5 with TRBJ2-1; 9 bases align to TRBD2. Germline V gives CDR1 MNHEY, CDR2 SVGAGI. V lost 5 bases and J lost 12; bases outside the gene matches: 5. The length of the CDR3 is 12 residues.

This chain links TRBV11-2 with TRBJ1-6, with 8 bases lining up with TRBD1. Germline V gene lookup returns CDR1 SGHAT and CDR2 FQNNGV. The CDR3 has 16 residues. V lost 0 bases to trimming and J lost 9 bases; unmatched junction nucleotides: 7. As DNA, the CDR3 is TGTGCCAGCAGCTTAGAAGGCATGGACAGGGTTTCACCCCTCCACTTT. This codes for CASSLEGMDRVSPLHF.